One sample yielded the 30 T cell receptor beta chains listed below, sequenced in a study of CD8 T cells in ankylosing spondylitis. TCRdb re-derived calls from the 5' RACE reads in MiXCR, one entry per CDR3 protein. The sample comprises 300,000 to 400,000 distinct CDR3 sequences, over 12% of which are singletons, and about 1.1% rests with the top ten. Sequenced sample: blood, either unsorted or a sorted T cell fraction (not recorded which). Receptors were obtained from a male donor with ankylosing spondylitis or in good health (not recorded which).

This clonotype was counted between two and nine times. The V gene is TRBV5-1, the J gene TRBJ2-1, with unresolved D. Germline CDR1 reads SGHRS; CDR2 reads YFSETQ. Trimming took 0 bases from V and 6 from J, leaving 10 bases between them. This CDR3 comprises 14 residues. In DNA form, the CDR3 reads TGCGCCAGCAGCTTGGAGGCGGCCCGCAATGAGCAGTTCTTC. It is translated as CASSLEAARNEQFF. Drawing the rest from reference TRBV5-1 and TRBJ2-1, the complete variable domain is KAGVTQTPRYLIKTRGQQVTLSCSPISGHRSVSWYQQTPGQGLQFLFEYFSETQRNKGNFPGRFSGRQFSNSRSEMNVSTLELGDSALYLCASSLEAARNEQFFGPGTRLTVL.

The CDR3 is CASSLASGGRGYEQYF. The CDR3 DNA sequence: TGTGCCAGCAGCTTAGCCTCCGGGGGCAGGGGCTACGAGCAGTACTTC. The chain joins TRBV7-2 to TRBJ2-7; D assignment may be TRBD1 or TRBD2 (6 bases each). With 0 bases removed from V and 3 bases from J, the gap between germline ends came to 15 bases. Germline assignment: CDR1 SGHTA and CDR2 FQGNSA. The CDR3 runs to 16 residues. Together with reference TRBV7-2 and TRBJ2-7, the CDR3 gives the full variable domain: GAGVSQSPSNKVTEKGKDVELRCDPISGHTALYWYRQSLGQGLEFLIYFQGNSAPDKSGLPSDRFSAERTGGSVSTLTIQRTQQEDSAVYLCASSLASGGRGYEQYFGPGTRLTVT.

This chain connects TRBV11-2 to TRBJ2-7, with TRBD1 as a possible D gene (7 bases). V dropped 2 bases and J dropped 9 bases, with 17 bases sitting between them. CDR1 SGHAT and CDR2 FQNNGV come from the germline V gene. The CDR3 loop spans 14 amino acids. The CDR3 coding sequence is TGTGCCAGCAGCTTATACTCACGTCAGGGGGGGCAGTACTTC. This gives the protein CASSLYSRQGGQYF.

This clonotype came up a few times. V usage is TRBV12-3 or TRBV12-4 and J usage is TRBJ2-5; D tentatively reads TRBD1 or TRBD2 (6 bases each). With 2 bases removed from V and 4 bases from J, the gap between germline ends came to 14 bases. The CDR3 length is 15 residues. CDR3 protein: CASSLSGGGAETQYF. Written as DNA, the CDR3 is TGTGCCAGCAGTTTAAGTGGGGGCGGGGCAGAGACCCAGTACTTC.

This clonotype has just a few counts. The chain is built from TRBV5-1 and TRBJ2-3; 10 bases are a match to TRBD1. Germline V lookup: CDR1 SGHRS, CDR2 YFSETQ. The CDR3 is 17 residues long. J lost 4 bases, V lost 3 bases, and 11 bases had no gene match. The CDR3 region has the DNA TGCGCCAGCAGCTGGAGGGACAGGGGCCTAGGTGCAGATACGCAGTATTTT. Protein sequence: CASSWRDRGLGADTQYF.

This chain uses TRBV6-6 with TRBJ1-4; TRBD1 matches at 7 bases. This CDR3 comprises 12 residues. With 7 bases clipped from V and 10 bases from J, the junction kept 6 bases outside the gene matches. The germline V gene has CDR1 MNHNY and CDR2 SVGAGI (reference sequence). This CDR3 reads CASTEGQLKLFF. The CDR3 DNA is TGTGCCAGCACTGAGGGACAGCTAAAACTGTTTTTT.

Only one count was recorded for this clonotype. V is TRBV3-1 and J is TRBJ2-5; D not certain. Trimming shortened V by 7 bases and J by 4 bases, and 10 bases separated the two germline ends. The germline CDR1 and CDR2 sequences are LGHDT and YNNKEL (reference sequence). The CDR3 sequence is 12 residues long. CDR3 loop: CASMSAGETQYF. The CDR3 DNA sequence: TGTGCCAGCATGAGTGCAGGAGAGACCCAGTACTTC.

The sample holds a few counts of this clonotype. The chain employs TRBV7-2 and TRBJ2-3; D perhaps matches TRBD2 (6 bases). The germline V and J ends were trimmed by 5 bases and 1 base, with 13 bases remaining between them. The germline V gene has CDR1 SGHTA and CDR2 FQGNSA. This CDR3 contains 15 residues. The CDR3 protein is CASSVRRERTDTQYF. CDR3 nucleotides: TGTGCCAGCAGCGTCCGCCGGGAGCGCACAGATACGCAGTATTTT.

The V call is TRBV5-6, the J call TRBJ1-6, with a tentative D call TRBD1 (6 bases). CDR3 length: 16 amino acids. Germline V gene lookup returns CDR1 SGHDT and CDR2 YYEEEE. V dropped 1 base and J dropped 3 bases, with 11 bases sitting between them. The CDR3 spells CASSLSQGFYNSPLHF. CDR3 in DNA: TGTGCCAGCAGCTTGTCCCAGGGGTTCTATAATTCACCCCTCCACTTT.

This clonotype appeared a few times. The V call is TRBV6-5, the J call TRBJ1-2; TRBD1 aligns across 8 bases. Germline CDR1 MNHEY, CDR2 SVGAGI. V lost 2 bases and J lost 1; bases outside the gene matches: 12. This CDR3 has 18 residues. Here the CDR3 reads CASSYRAGGFGVNYGYTF. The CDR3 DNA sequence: TGTGCCAGCAGTTACAGGGCAGGGGGCTTTGGAGTTAACTATGGCTACACCTTC.

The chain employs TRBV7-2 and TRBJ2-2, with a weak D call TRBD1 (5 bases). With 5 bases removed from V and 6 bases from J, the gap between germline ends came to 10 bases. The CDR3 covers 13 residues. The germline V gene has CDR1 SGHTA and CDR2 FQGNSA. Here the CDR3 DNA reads TGTGCCAGCAGCCCCCGGACACCCGGGGAGCTGTTTTTT. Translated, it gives CASSPRTPGELFF.

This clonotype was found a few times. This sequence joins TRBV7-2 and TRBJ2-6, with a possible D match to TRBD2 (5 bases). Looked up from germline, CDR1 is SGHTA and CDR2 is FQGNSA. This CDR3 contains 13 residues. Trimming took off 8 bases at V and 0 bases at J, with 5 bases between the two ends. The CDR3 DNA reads TGTGCCAGCGAGGGCTCTGGGGCCAACGTCCTGACTTTC. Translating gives CASEGSGANVLTF. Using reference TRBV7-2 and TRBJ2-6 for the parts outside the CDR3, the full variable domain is GAGVSQSPSNKVTEKGKDVELRCDPISGHTALYWYRQSLGQGLEFLIYFQGNSAPDKSGLPSDRFSAERTGGSVSTLTIQRTQQEDSAVYLCASEGSGANVLTFGAGSRLTVL.

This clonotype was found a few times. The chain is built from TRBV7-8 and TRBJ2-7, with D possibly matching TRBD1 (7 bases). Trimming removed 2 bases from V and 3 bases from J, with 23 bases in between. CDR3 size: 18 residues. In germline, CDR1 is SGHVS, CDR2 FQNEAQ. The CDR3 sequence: CASSLSSGVRDSHYEQYF. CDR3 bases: TGTGCCAGCAGCTTATCATCGGGGGTCCGGGACAGCCACTACGAGCAGTACTTC.

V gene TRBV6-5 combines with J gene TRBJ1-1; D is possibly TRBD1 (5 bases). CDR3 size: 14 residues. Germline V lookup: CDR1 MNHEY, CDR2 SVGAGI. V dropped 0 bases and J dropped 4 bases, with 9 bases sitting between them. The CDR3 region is CASSYSGTVTEAFF. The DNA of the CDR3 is TGTGCCAGCAGTTACTCCGGGACGGTCACTGAAGCTTTCTTT.

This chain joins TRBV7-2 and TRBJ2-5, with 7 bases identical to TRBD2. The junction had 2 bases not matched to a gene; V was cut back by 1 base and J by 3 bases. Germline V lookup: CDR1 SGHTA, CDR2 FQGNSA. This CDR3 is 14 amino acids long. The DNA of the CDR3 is TGTGCCAGCAGCTTAGTGGGGACTAAAGAGACCCAGTACTTC. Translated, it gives CASSLVGTKETQYF.

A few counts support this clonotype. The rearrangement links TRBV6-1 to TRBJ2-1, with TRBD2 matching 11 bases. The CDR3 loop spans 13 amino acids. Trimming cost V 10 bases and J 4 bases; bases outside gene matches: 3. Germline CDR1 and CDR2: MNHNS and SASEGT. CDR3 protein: CATGLAGYNEQFF. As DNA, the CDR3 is TGTGCCACCGGACTAGCGGGTTACAATGAGCAGTTCTTC.

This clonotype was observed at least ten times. This CDR3 reads CASSLLRQSTGELFF. The CDR3 DNA is TGTGCCAGCAGTCTCCTACGACAGTCCACCGGGGAGCTGTTTTTT. The V gene is TRBV12-3 or TRBV12-4, the J gene TRBJ2-2, with D perhaps matching TRBD1 (5 bases). V gave up 5 bases and J gave up 4 bases, with 14 bases separating them. The CDR3 is 15 amino acids.

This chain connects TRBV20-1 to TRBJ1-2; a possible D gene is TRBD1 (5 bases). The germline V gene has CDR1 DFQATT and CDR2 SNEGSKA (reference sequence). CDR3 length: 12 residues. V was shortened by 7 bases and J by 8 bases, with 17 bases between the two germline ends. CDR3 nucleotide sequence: TGCAGTGGCGGACCGGGGGGTGGAGGCTACACCTTC. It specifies CSGGPGGGGYTF.

CDR3 protein: CSARVLSYEQYF. The CDR3 coding sequence is TGCAGCGCGCGGGTTTTATCCTACGAGCAGTACTTC. The chain couples TRBV29-1 to TRBJ2-7; D is possibly TRBD2 (5 bases). The V gene lost 7 bases and the J gene lost 1 base, with 11 bases spanning the gap. CDR3 length: 12 amino acids. Germline CDR1 is SQVTM and CDR2 is ANQGSEA.

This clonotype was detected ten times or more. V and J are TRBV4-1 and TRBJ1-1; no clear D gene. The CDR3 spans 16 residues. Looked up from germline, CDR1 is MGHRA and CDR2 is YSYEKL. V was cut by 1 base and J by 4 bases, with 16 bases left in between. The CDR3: CASSQVSGQASTEAFF. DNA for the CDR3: TGCGCCAGCAGCCAAGTTAGCGGGCAAGCGAGCACTGAAGCTTTCTTT.

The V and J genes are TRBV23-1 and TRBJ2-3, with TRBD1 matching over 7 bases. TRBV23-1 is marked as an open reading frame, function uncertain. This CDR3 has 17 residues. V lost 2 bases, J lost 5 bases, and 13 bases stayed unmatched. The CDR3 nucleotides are TGCGCCAGCAGTCAAAGGGGAGAATACAGGGGCAGAGATACGCAGTATTTT. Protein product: CASSQRGEYRGRDTQYF.

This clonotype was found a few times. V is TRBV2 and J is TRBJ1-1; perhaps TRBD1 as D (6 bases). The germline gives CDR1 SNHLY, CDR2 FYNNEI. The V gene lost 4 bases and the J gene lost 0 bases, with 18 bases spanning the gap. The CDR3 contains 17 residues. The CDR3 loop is CASSGWGGARVNTEAFF. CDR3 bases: TGTGCCAGCAGTGGGTGGGGGGGGGCAAGGGTGAACACTGAAGCTTTCTTT. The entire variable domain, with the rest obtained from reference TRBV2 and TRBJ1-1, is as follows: EPEVTQTPSHQVTQMGQEVILRCVPISNHLYFYWYRQILGQKVEFLVSFYNNEISEKSEIFDDQFSVERPDGSNFTLKIRSTKLEDSAMYFCASSGWGGARVNTEAFFGQGTRLTVV.

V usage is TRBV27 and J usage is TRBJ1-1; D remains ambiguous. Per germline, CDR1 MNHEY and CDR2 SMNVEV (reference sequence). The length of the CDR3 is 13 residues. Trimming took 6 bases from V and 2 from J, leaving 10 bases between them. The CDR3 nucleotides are TGTGCCAGCAGCTTCGTTATTAACACTGAAGCTTTCTTT. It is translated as CASSFVINTEAFF.

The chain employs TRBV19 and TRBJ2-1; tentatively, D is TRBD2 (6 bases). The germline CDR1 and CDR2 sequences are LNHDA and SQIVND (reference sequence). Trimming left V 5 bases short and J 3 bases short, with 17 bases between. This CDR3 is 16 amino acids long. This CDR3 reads CASSYDGLSNYNEQFF. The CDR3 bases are TGTGCCAGTAGTTACGACGGACTATCAAACTACAATGAGCAGTTCTTC.

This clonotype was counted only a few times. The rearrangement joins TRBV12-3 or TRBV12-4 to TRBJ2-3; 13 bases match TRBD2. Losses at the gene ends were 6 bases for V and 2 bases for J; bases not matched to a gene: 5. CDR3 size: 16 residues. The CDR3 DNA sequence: TGTGCCAGCAGCCAACTAGCGGGAGGGACCACAGATACGCAGTATTTT. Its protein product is CASSQLAGGTTDTQYF.

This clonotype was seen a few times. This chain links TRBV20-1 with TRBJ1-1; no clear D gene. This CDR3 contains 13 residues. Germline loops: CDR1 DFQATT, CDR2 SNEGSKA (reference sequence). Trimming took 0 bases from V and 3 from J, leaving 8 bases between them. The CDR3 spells CSARDEGYTEAFF. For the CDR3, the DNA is TGCAGTGCTAGAGATGAAGGCTACACTGAAGCTTTCTTT.

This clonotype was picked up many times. This CDR3 is CAITGRTNTEAFF. CDR3 DNA sequence: TGTGCCATCACGGGCAGGACGAACACTGAAGCTTTCTTT. The rearrangement joins TRBV10-3 to TRBJ1-1; unclear D gene. CDR3 size: 13 residues. From germline, CDR1 is ENHRY and CDR2 SYGVKD. V was shortened by 7 bases and J by 1 base, with 10 bases between the two germline ends.

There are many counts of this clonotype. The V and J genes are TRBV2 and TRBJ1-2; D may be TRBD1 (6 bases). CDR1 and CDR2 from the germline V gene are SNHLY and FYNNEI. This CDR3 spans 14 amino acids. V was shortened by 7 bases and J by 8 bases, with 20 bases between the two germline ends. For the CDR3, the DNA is TGTGCCAGCACCCGAGCGGGCAGGGGAGGCGGCTACACCTTC. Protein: CASTRAGRGGGYTF.

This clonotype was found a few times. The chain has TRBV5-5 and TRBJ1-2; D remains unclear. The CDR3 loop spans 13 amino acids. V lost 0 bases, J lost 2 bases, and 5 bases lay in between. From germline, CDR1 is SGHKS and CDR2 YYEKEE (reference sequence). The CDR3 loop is CASSLARNYGYTF. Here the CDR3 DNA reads TGTGCCAGCAGCTTGGCTAGAAACTATGGCTACACCTTC.

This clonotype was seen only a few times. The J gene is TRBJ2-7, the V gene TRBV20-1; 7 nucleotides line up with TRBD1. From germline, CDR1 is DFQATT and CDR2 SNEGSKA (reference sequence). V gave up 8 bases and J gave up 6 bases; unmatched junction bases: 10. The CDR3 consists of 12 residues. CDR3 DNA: TGCAGTTATAACTTGAACAGGGGCGAGCAGTACTTC. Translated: CSYNLNRGEQYF.